The present TCR beta chain was sequenced within a study of shared clonotypes between healthy human individuals (dated by TCRdb to the early 2020s). Looking at the study overall: A couple of women and a few men aged 18 to 49 years were included in the cohort. Per donor, three plates each were used for CD4 naive and CD4 memory, two for CD8 naive, and one for CD8 memory. Blood TCR repertoires of about five healthy adults were deeply sequenced to estimate repertoire size and the extent of clonotype sharing between individuals. Per donor, leukapheresis produced somewhere between about 0.94 and 8.9 billion PBMCs. To increase sequencing depth and limit assay-specific biases, TCR repertoire library preparation and sequencing were carried out by different laboratories using diverse techniques.

General conclusions and limits of the study: Incomplete sequencing was indicated by rarefaction of sorted-subset datasets, despite the large sequencing depth. The small number of donors limited the genetic and exposure-history diversity represented. Compared with non-shared clonotypes, the clonotypes found in all four sorted-subset donors had higher generation probabilities. Naive subsets generally had larger estimated clonotype richness than memory subsets. Only blood was sampled, and tissue TCR repertoires likely differ from those in blood. Based on pairwise subsampling, the degree of clonotype sharing among donors was expected to be affected by sequencing depth. Sharing across several donors was observed for around 5% of naive CD4, 3% to 3.5% of naive CD8, over 2% of memory CD4, and around 0.4% of memory CD8 clonotypes.

Healthy HIV-negative adults with no recently reported acute infections or vaccinations were included as donors. Every donor was a Caucasian adult residing in Nashville, Tennessee, USA. CD4+ T cells were enriched by magnetic negative selection; naive cells were then positively selected on CD45RA, and the negative fraction formed the memory subset. Blood was obtained by leukapheresis, after which PBMCs were separated by Ficoll-Histopaque density gradient centrifugation and cryopreserved in liquid nitrogen vapor phase. Analytical flow cytometry was used to check the purity and quantity of every magnetically sorted T cell population. From each sorted fraction, genomic DNA was isolated and quantified by UV absorbance on a Nanodrop 2000c. CDR1 and CDR2 (SGHTA, FQGNSA) derive from the germline V gene. At the junction V is shortened by 5 bases and J by 6 bases, with 19 bases in between. The CDR3 spans 15 residues, from the cysteine through the phenylalanine. Of all the DNA, just the CDR3 is kept, 45 bases in frame from base 1.

A remark on this clone: The antigen it recognizes is unknown. No qualities accompany the bases; no much larger clone lies one base away.

TCR CDR3 regions were amplified from genomic DNA by multiplex PCR using the deep immunoSEQ assay. Extracted genomic DNA from each cell subset was spread evenly across all wells of several immunoSEQ 96-well plates, with each plate serving as a replicate. For sorted subsets, 200 ng of genomic DNA, equivalent to 25,000 to 35,000 T cell genomes, went into each replicate PCR. Purified libraries were quantified with a Qubit 3.0 fluorometer, sized on a Bioanalyzer 2100, and re-quantified with the KAPA Library Quantification kit. Every immunoSEQ 96-well plate was sequenced on a separate single-read 150-cycle Illumina NextSeq 550 flow cell. The original pipeline was this. Because the immunoSEQ output included only junctional sequences and no quality scores, the filtering could not be the same as the filtering used for full-length reads. To assign V/J genes and CDR3, sequences were annotated against IMGT germline references using PyIR, a Python wrapper for IgBLAST v1.9. Any read was removed if the V/J assignment was weak (E-value above 1e-6), the CDR3 was missing, or the read contained stop codons, out-of-frame junctions, or ambiguous translated residues. A V3J clonotype was defined by an identical inferred V gene, J gene, and CDR3 amino acid sequence. To compute the percentage overlap between repertoires, the number of shared unique clonotypes was divided by the size of the smaller repertoire. Three approaches were used to assess repertoire richness: RTK rarefaction, the Chao1 estimator, and Recon v2.1 estimates of unobserved clonotypes. For all TCRbeta clonotypes obtained by the gDNA method from a few donors, generation probabilities were computed with OLGA. In TCRdb, the immuneACCESS table is reduced to in-frame sequences with V and J assigned. These tables do not hold every clone; where another copy was compared, an unresolved V gene accounts for under half, and the others remain unexplained. That table gives V, J and clone size, and the DNA gave D and trimming. The sample table contains roughly 2.4 million clones; only one count was recorded for approximately 94% of them. The ten largest clonotypes hold about 0.13% of the sample.

The chain uses TRBV7-2 and TRBJ1-2; a weak D assignment points to TRBD1 (5 bases agree). The receptor comes from a man between 18 and 29 years old in good health. The sequencing input was naive CD4+ T cells sorted from blood. Reading the label with the study, this specimen's cell subset or site is: CD45RA+ positively selected. The CDR3 protein is CASSPTTTVANGYTF. The DNA sequence is given as TGTGCCAGCAGCCCCACCACGACAGTGGCAAATGGCTACACCTTC.